What follows are 32 T cell receptor beta chains derived from one specimen sequenced in a study of technical replicates of blood from several donors. The table came from immunoSEQ multiplex PCR; TCRdb's copy has only in-frame clones and leaves some out. The data hold 65,000 to 95,000 clones, with roughly 94% observed a single time. Sequenced input: T cells isolated from PBMCs. Receptors originate from a human donor in good health.

This clone appeared a few times. The chain joins TRBV19 to TRBJ1-1; 9 bases agree with TRBD1. The V gene's germline CDR1 is LNHDA and CDR2 SQIVND (reference sequence). The CDR3 totals 11 residues. V shed 8 bases, J shed 8 bases, and the junction held 3 bases outside the gene matches. CDR3 sequence: CASGTGIEAFF. CDR3 nucleotide sequence: TGTGCCAGTGGGACAGGGATAGAAGCTTTCTTT.

The genes are TRBV30 and TRBJ2-7; 9 bases fit TRBD2. The germline V gene has CDR1 GTSNPN and CDR2 SVGIG (reference sequence). The CDR3 contains 14 residues. With 0 bases clipped from V and 5 bases from J, the junction kept 5 bases outside the gene matches. The CDR3 DNA is TGTGCCTGGAGTGTACAGCGGGAGGTACACGAGCAGTACTTC. Translating it yields CAWSVQREVHEQYF.

V gene TRBV7-3 combines with J gene TRBJ2-1; 8 nucleotides agree with TRBD1. The length of the CDR3 is 15 residues. CDR1 SGHTA and CDR2 FQGTGA come from the germline V gene. V gave up 3 bases and J gave up 7 bases; unmatched junction bases: 8. CDR3 amino acids: CASSFSGQVGNEQFF. The DNA for the CDR3 is TGTGCCAGCAGCTTTTCGGGACAGGTAGGGAATGAGCAGTTCTTC.

This clone was seen just once. The V and J genes are TRBV5-1 and TRBJ1-5; 7 bases agree with TRBD1. This CDR3 is built from 15 residues. Trimming took 3 bases from V and 0 from J; bases not matched to a gene: 3. Germline V gene data show CDR1 as SGHRS and CDR2 as YFSETQ. The CDR3 loop reads CASSSGQDSNQPQHF. The CDR3 DNA reads as TGCGCCAGCAGCTCAGGACAGGATAGCAATCAGCCCCAGCATTTT.

The rearrangement joins TRBV4-3 to TRBJ2-7, with TRBD2 identical over 13 bases. The germline CDR1 and CDR2 sequences are LGHNA and YSLEER. V was clipped by 3 bases and J by 0 bases; unmatched bases: 2. This CDR3 comprises 16 residues. The CDR3 spells CASSQGTSGTSYEQYF. DNA of the CDR3: TGCGCCAGCAGCCAGGGGACTAGCGGGACCTCCTACGAGCAGTACTTC.

V gene TRBV7-3 combines with J gene TRBJ2-1; 14 bases match TRBD2. The CDR3 is 15 residues long. Germline V gives CDR1 SGHTA, CDR2 FQGTGA. The V gene end was trimmed by 5 bases and the J gene end by 8 bases; junction bases not matched to a gene: 5. CDR3 sequence: CASSPMGLAGDEQFF. The CDR3 DNA is TGTGCCAGCAGCCCAATGGGACTAGCGGGAGATGAGCAGTTCTTC. The whole variable domain, filled in from reference TRBV7-3 and TRBJ2-1, reads GAGVSQTPSNKVTEKGKYVELRCDPISGHTALYWYRQSLGQGPEFLIYFQGTGAADDSGLPNDRFFAVRPEGSVSTLKIQRTERGDSAVYLCASSPMGLAGDEQFFGPGTRLTVL.

The V call is TRBV4-1, the J call TRBJ2-3; D perhaps matches TRBD2 (6 bases). CDR3 length equals 15 residues. Germline CDR1 reads MGHRA; CDR2 reads YSYEKL. Trimming removed 0 bases from V and 1 base from J, with 8 bases in between. The CDR3 spells CASSQDSGGTDTQYF. Written as DNA, the CDR3 is TGCGCCAGCAGCCAAGATAGCGGAGGCACAGATACGCAGTATTTT.

This chain connects TRBV29-1 to TRBJ2-5; the D gene is possibly TRBD1 (6 bases). The V and J ends lost 3 bases and 6 bases respectively, with 11 bases between them. The CDR3 is made up of 12 amino acids. Germline CDR1 SQVTM, CDR2 ANQGSEA. As DNA, the CDR3 is TGCAGCGTTGATAAGCAGGGGCAGACCCAGTACTTC. Translated, it gives CSVDKQGQTQYF.

The chain employs TRBV6-6 and TRBJ1-3; 7 bases fit TRBD1. The CDR3 length is 16 residues. Unmatched junction bases numbered 8, after V lost 2 bases and J lost 4 bases. CDR1 and CDR2 from the germline V gene are MNHNY and SVGAGI (reference sequence). The CDR3 sequence: CASSYADREYGNTIYF. DNA for the CDR3: TGTGCCAGCAGTTACGCTGACAGGGAATACGGAAACACCATATATTTT.

V usage is TRBV30 and J usage is TRBJ1-3; D call uncertain. V shed 0 bases and J shed 0 bases, with 9 bases lying between them. CDR1 is GTSNPN, CDR2 SVGIG, per germline (reference sequence). This CDR3 comprises 15 residues. In DNA form, the CDR3 reads TGTGCCTGGAGTGTAGGCAGGTACTCTGGAAACACCATATATTTT. It translates to CAWSVGRYSGNTIYF.

This clone has just one count. This sequence joins TRBV7-2 and TRBJ2-7, with TRBD2 identical over 8 bases. Germline V gene lookup returns CDR1 SGHTA and CDR2 FQGNSA. Trimming cost V 1 base and J 6 bases; bases outside gene matches: 11. The CDR3 runs 16 residues. The CDR3 DNA is TGTGCCAGCAGCTTAGAGGCAGCGGGAGTATCGCGCGAGCAGTACTTC. Translating it yields CASSLEAAGVSREQYF.

V gene TRBV19 combines with J gene TRBJ1-1; D gene uncertain. Germline CDR1 LNHDA, CDR2 SQIVND (reference sequence). The germline V and J ends were trimmed by 3 bases and 7 bases, with 9 bases remaining between them. CDR3 length: 12 amino acids. CDR3 bases: TGTGCCAGTAGTATCAGGTACGGTGAAGCTTTCTTT. Its protein is CASSIRYGEAFF. The variable domain in full, with the rest retrieved from reference TRBV19 and TRBJ1-1, is DGGITQSPKYLFRKEGQNVTLSCEQNLNHDAMYWYRQDPGQGLRLIYYSQIVNDFQKGDIAEGYSVSREKKESFPLTVTSAQKNPTAFYLCASSIRYGEAFFGQGTRLTVV.

The chain has TRBV28 and TRBJ2-1; 8 nucleotides line up with TRBD2. Germline loops: CDR1 MDHEN, CDR2 SYDVKM. The CDR3 has 15 residues. V trimming: 2 bases; J trimming: 6 bases; junction bases outside the gene matches: 6. CDR3 protein: CASSLERETPNEQFF. CDR3 bases: TGTGCCAGCAGTTTAGAGCGGGAGACCCCCAATGAGCAGTTCTTC.

The count of this clone is one. This chain links TRBV27 with TRBJ2-6; no definite D call. V was trimmed by 7 bases and J by 4 bases, leaving 8 bases between them. The CDR3 totals 13 residues. Germline-derived CDR1 and CDR2 are MNHEY and SMNVEV (reference sequence). CDR3 residues: CASIGAGANVLTF. For the CDR3, the DNA is TGTGCCAGCATCGGTGCAGGGGCCAACGTCCTGACTTTC.

The V gene is TRBV6-6, the J gene TRBJ2-1; 13 bases are shared with TRBD2. The CDR3 runs 14 residues. The germline V gene has CDR1 MNHNY and CDR2 SVGAGI (reference sequence). V lost 5 bases and J lost 8; bases outside the gene matches: 3. The CDR3 nucleotides read TGTGCCAGCAGTGGACTAGCGGGAGTCCATGAGCAGTTCTTC. Translating it yields CASSGLAGVHEQFF.

The gene calls are TRBV10-3 and TRBJ2-1; TRBD2 matches at 12 bases. The CDR3 is 16 amino acids. Germline V lookup: CDR1 ENHRY, CDR2 SYGVKD. The V segment lost 6 bases and the J segment 0 bases; nucleotides outside the gene matches: 3. For the CDR3, the DNA is TGTGCCATCAGCCTAGCGGGAGGGGACTCCTACAATGAGCAGTTCTTC. Its translation: CAISLAGGDSYNEQFF.

The chain has TRBV30 and TRBJ2-3; 7 positions match TRBD2. The CDR3 is 15 amino acids. V shed 5 bases and J 2 bases; nucleotides not matched to a gene: 10. Germline values: CDR1 GTSNPN, CDR2 SVGIG (reference sequence). The CDR3 sequence is CAWLPGTIYTDTQYF. In DNA, the CDR3 is TGTGCCTGGTTGCCCGGGACTATTTACACAGATACGCAGTATTTT. The full variable domain, completed using reference TRBV30 and TRBJ2-3, is SQTIHQWPATLVQPVGSPLSLECTVEGTSNPNLYWYRQAAGRGLQLLFYSVGIGQISSEVPQNLSASRPQDRQFILSSKKLLLSDSGFYLCAWLPGTIYTDTQYFGPGTRLTVL.

This chain joins TRBV5-6 and TRBJ2-1, with 7 bases fitting TRBD1. The CDR3 loop spans 16 amino acids. After removal of 0 bases from V and 0 bases from J, the junction contained 3 bases not matched to a gene. Germline-derived CDR1 and CDR2 are SGHDT and YYEEEE. The CDR3 bases are TGTGCCAGCAGCTTGGGAGGGGGCGGCTCCTACAATGAGCAGTTCTTC. Its protein product is CASSLGGGGSYNEQFF.

The CDR3 coding sequence is TGTGCCTGGTCTAAGCGGGGAGGGTTTGCGGGAGGGCTTAATGAGCAGTTCTTC. The encoded protein is CAWSKRGGFAGGLNEQFF. V gene TRBV30 combines with J gene TRBJ2-1; TRBD2 agrees at 9 bases. V was pared by 5 bases and J by 7 bases, with 21 bases of the junction left unmatched. This CDR3 is built from 18 residues. Germline V gene data show CDR1 as GTSNPN and CDR2 as SVGIG (reference sequence).

The V gene is TRBV19, the J gene TRBJ2-7; 7 bases are a match to TRBD1. V shed 6 bases, J shed 4 bases, and the junction held 9 bases outside the gene matches. CDR3 length: 14 residues. Germline-derived CDR1 and CDR2 are LNHDA and SQIVND (reference sequence). In DNA form, the CDR3 reads TGTGCCAGTAGCCCCGGACAGGTTCTATACGAGCAGTACTTC. This encodes CASSPGQVLYEQYF.

This sequence joins TRBV30 and TRBJ2-1; 12 bases agree with TRBD2. CDR1 is GTSNPN and CDR2 is SVGIG in the germline V gene (reference sequence). Losses at the gene ends were 3 bases for V and 4 bases for J; bases not matched to a gene: 4. The CDR3 has 15 amino acids. CDR3 in amino acids: CAWSRGLAGYNEQFF. The CDR3 DNA follows: TGTGCCTGGAGCCGTGGACTAGCGGGATACAATGAGCAGTTCTTC.

The gene calls are TRBV2 and TRBJ1-1; a possible D gene is TRBD1 (5 bases). Deletions cut 0 bases from V and 4 bases from J, with 12 bases between. Germline CDR1 SNHLY, CDR2 FYNNEI. This CDR3 region has 15 residues. This CDR3 reads CASSEADSYSTEAFF. The CDR3 DNA sequence: TGTGCCAGCAGTGAAGCAGACAGTTATTCCACTGAAGCTTTCTTT.

The chain couples TRBV6-1 to TRBJ1-1, with D maybe TRBD1 (6 bases). This CDR3 is built from 13 residues. Per the germline V gene, CDR1 is MNHNS and CDR2 is SASEGT. The V end was cut by 5 bases, the J end by 4 bases, with 11 bases between. CDR3 sequence (DNA): TGTGCCAGCAGTTGGACAGTGTCCACTGAAGCTTTCTTT. It yields the protein CASSWTVSTEAFF.

In its sample, this clone was seen a few times. The chain employs TRBV14 and TRBJ1-1; TRBD1 agrees at 10 bases. The CDR3 contains 16 residues. Germline CDR1 is SGHDN and CDR2 is FVKESK. V shed 4 bases and J 4 bases; nucleotides not matched to a gene: 9. CDR3 DNA sequence: TGTGCCAGCAGCCGTGCTGGGACAGGGGTGGGCACTGAAGCTTTCTTT. This encodes CASSRAGTGVGTEAFF.

The chain employs TRBV15 and TRBJ2-2; D is unresolved. V was pared by 1 base and J by 9 bases, with 3 bases between. In germline, CDR1 is LNHNV, CDR2 YYDKDF (reference sequence). The CDR3 extends over 11 amino acids. The CDR3 here is CATSRARELFF. CDR3 DNA: TGTGCCACCAGCAGAGCAAGGGAGCTGTTTTTT.

This chain joins TRBV30 and TRBJ1-1; a possible D gene is TRBD1 (5 bases). The CDR3 length is 13 residues. V was pared by 0 bases and J by 1 base, with 6 bases between. CDR1 is GTSNPN, CDR2 SVGIG, per germline (reference sequence). CDR3 loop: CAWSVQGNTEAFF. The CDR3 nucleotides read TGTGCCTGGAGTGTCCAGGGGAACACTGAAGCTTTCTTT.

The V and J genes are TRBV2 and TRBJ2-5; D uncertain. The CDR3 has 11 amino acids. CDR1 SNHLY and CDR2 FYNNEI come from the germline V gene. V was cut by 2 bases and J by 9 bases, with 7 bases left in between. The DNA of the CDR3 is TGTGCCAGCAGTGAATATAGCCCCCAGTACTTC. Translation gives CASSEYSPQYF.

This clone was recorded once. J is TRBJ2-1 and V is TRBV9; maybe TRBD2 (7 bases). This CDR3 is 16 amino acids long. Germline V lookup: CDR1 SGDLS, CDR2 YYNGEE. Trimming removed 3 bases from V and 4 bases from J, with 17 bases in between. CDR3 amino acids: CASSAGGLAAYNEQFF. The CDR3 DNA reads TGTGCCAGCAGCGCCGGGGGGCTAGCGGCTTACAATGAGCAGTTCTTC.

V is TRBV30 and J is TRBJ2-2; D gene unclear. CDR3 length: 13 residues. Trimming left V 3 bases short and J 0 bases short, with 5 bases between. CDR1 and CDR2 (germline): GTSNPN, SVGIG (reference sequence). CDR3 sequence (DNA): TGTGCCTGGAGACAGACGAACACCGGGGAGCTGTTTTTT. The encoded protein is CAWRQTNTGELFF.

The rearrangement links TRBV30 to TRBJ2-1; 12 bases fit TRBD2. Germline CDR1 is GTSNPN and CDR2 is SVGIG (reference sequence). V shed 0 bases and J 2 bases; nucleotides not matched to a gene: 8. This CDR3 spans 18 amino acids. The CDR3 nucleotides are TGTGCCTGGAGTGTCCCCCGTCGACTAGCGGGGGCCTACAATGAGCAGTTCTTC. As protein: CAWSVPRRLAGAYNEQFF.

This chain links TRBV19 with TRBJ1-1, with D possibly TRBD1 on 5 matching bases. V lost 7 bases to trimming and J lost 0 bases, with 30 bases between them. CDR1 is LNHDA, CDR2 SQIVND, per germline (reference sequence). The CDR3 is made up of 20 amino acids. The chain's CDR3 is CASTKSSLQSGLVVNTEAFF. CDR3 nucleotides: TGTGCCAGTACCAAGTCCTCCCTTCAATCGGGACTGGTTGTGAACACTGAAGCTTTCTTT.

The CDR3 loop is CASSFSTGGVYGYTF. In nucleotides, the CDR3 is TGTGCCAGCAGTTTTTCGACAGGGGGAGTTTATGGCTACACCTTC. This chain connects TRBV27 to TRBJ1-2; TRBD1 agrees at 9 bases. V shed 3 bases and J 5 bases; nucleotides not matched to a gene: 7. The length of the CDR3 is 15 residues. The germline V gene has CDR1 MNHEY and CDR2 SMNVEV (reference sequence).